The 17 T cell receptor beta chains listed next were all sequenced from one sample in a study of human thymus T cells. During corrective heart surgery, resections were taken, and the thymus tissue came from them. Some clones are missing from TCRdb's copy, which holds only in-frame ones; the method was immunoSEQ multiplex PCR. This sample has 100,000 to 150,000 clones, with around 94% found just once. The sequencing input was thymus tissue. The origin of the receptors is a boy in the first two years of life with a congenital heart defect but otherwise immunologically healthy.

The chain uses TRBV28 and TRBJ2-5; TRBD2 aligns across 7 bases. CDR1 and CDR2 (germline): MDHEN, SYDVKM. V dropped 5 bases and J dropped 1; count of bases not matched to a gene: 10. This CDR3 comprises 16 residues. CDR3 in amino acids: CASSRDYVASQETQYF. The CDR3 DNA reads as TGTGCCAGCAGTAGGGACTACGTCGCGAGCCAAGAGACCCAGTACTTC.

In DNA, the CDR3 is TGCGCCAGCAGCCAAGATGGGGGCGGCAGGGCCCCCCACGAGCAGTACTTC. Its translation: CASSQDGGGRAPHEQYF. The chain has TRBV4-1 and TRBJ2-7, with a weak D call TRBD1 (6 bases). Germline CDR1 reads MGHRA; CDR2 reads YSYEKL. Trimming took off 0 bases at V and 5 bases at J, with 20 bases between the two ends. The CDR3 spans 17 residues.

V usage is TRBV6-1 and J usage is TRBJ2-1; 8 bases are shared with TRBD2. Germline CDR1 MNHNS, CDR2 SASEGT. V lost 1 base, J lost 0 bases, and 2 bases stayed unmatched. CDR3 size: 16 residues. This CDR3 reads CASSEVAGSSYNEQFF. DNA of the CDR3: TGTGCCAGCAGTGAAGTAGCGGGGAGCTCCTACAATGAGCAGTTCTTC.

This rearrangement joins TRBV28 to TRBJ1-1; D is unclear. In germline, CDR1 is MDHEN, CDR2 SYDVKM. The ends were cut back, 3 bases at V and 1 base at J, with 12 bases in the middle. The CDR3 has 15 amino acids. CDR3 bases: TGTGCCAGCAGTTTCCCCGACGGGCCGAACACTGAAGCTTTCTTT. Translated, it gives CASSFPDGPNTEAFF.

The chain employs TRBV4-1 and TRBJ2-7; no clear D gene. CDR1 and CDR2 from the germline V gene are MGHRA and YSYEKL. The CDR3 runs to 17 residues. V lost 0 bases, J lost 0 bases, and 15 bases lay in between. CDR3 nucleotide sequence: TGCGCCAGCAGCCAAGAGCGAGTAGGGCAGGTCTCCTACGAGCAGTACTTC. Protein: CASSQERVGQVSYEQYF.

The chain recombines TRBV6-1 with TRBJ2-7, with 8 nucleotides matching TRBD2. The CDR3 consists of 12 residues. With V trimmed by 8 bases and J by 7 bases, 7 bases remained unmatched. Germline V gene data show CDR1 as MNHNS and CDR2 as SASEGT. CDR3 in amino acids: CASGLAIREQYF. CDR3 in DNA: TGTGCCAGCGGACTAGCAATACGGGAGCAGTACTTC.

V usage is TRBV6-1 and J usage is TRBJ1-2; D gene unclear. The CDR3 covers 15 residues. V was pared by 2 bases and J by 4 bases, with 14 bases between. Per the germline V gene, CDR1 is MNHNS and CDR2 is SASEGT. CDR3 sequence: CASSESMAETYGYTF. The CDR3 DNA follows: TGTGCCAGCAGTGAATCAATGGCAGAGACCTATGGCTACACCTTC.

This clone was seen just once. The chain uses TRBV21-1 and TRBJ2-7; the table calls TRBD1, which could not be checked here. TRBV21-1 is described as a pseudogene. This CDR3 is built from 16 residues. Here the CDR3 reads CASSKESRQGPYEQYF. The CDR3 DNA is TGTGCCAGCAGCAAAGAATCACGGCAGGGGCCCTACGAGCAGTACTTC.

This sequence joins TRBV11-3 and TRBJ1-4; possibly TRBD1 for D (5 bases). The V end was cut by 3 bases, the J end by 5 bases, with 19 bases between. CDR1 is SGHNT, CDR2 YENEEA, per germline. The CDR3 covers 17 residues. The CDR3 is CASSFHAGTLGNEKLFF. In DNA form, the CDR3 reads TGTGCCAGCAGCTTCCACGCTGGGACGTTGGGAAATGAAAAACTGTTTTTT.

This rearrangement joins TRBV30 to TRBJ2-4; D is uncertain. The CDR3 contains 17 residues. V lost 3 bases, J lost 4 bases, and 22 bases lay in between. Germline V gives CDR1 GTSNPN, CDR2 SVGIG (reference sequence). CDR3 in amino acids: CAWRPQRDNSRKNIQYF. CDR3 sequence (DNA): TGTGCCTGGAGGCCTCAACGCGACAATTCGAGGAAAAACATTCAGTACTTC.

J is TRBJ1-2 and V is TRBV28; TRBD1 is a possible D gene (6 bases). CDR1 and CDR2 (germline): MDHEN, SYDVKM. Trimming stripped 3 bases from V and 2 bases from J, with 13 bases between. The CDR3 totals 15 residues. The CDR3: CASSFLGRGNYGYTF. The CDR3 DNA sequence: TGTGCCAGCAGTTTTTTGGGCAGGGGCAACTATGGCTACACCTTC.

The chain uses TRBV29-1 and TRBJ1-2; 9 nucleotides line up with TRBD1. Germline CDR1 and CDR2: SQVTM and ANQGSEA. The V gene end was trimmed by 7 bases and the J gene end by 7 bases; junction bases not matched to a gene: 4. This CDR3 has 11 residues. Written as DNA, the CDR3 is TGCAGCGCGGACAGGGGAAGTGGCTACACCTTC. It is translated as CSADRGSGYTF.

The chain has TRBV5-6 and TRBJ1-6; a weak D match, TRBD1 (6 bases). The CDR3 has 19 residues. Looked up from germline, CDR1 is SGHDT and CDR2 is YYEEEE. V lost 4 bases and J 1 base, leaving 21 bases between the germline ends. CDR3 loop: CASSVGPRGLGSYNSPLHF. The CDR3, as DNA: TGTGCCAGCAGCGTAGGTCCGAGGGGGTTAGGGTCCTATAATTCACCCCTCCACTTT.

This rearrangement joins TRBV5-8 to TRBJ1-5, with D possibly TRBD1 on 5 matching bases. Germline values: CDR1 SGHTS, CDR2 YDEGEE. Trimming removed 0 bases from V and 7 bases from J, with 14 bases in between. CDR3 length equals 15 residues. Here the CDR3 DNA reads TGTGCCAGCAGCTTGGGGGGCCTAAGGGACCAGCCCCAGCATTTT. Its protein is CASSLGGLRDQPQHF.

The chain combines TRBV6-5 with TRBJ2-3, with a possible D match to TRBD2 (6 bases). The CDR3 runs 13 residues. Germline V gene data show CDR1 as MNHEY and CDR2 as SVGAGI. CDR3 DNA: TGTGCGAGCGGGCCAGCGCCAAAAGATACGCAGTATTTT. Protein: CASGPAPKDTQYF.

This chain links TRBV11-3 with TRBJ2-5; 12 bases line up with TRBD2. The ends lost 1 base at V and 4 bases at J; junction bases unmatched: 7. Germline CDR1 reads SGHNT; CDR2 reads YENEEA. The CDR3 spans 17 residues. The CDR3 loop is CASSLVVGLAGRETQYF. The CDR3 DNA follows: TGTGCCAGCAGCTTAGTCGTCGGACTAGCGGGGAGAGAGACCCAGTACTTC.

The rearrangement links TRBV6-5 to TRBJ2-3; D ambiguous. Per germline, CDR1 MNHEY and CDR2 SVGAGI. The ends were cut back, 10 bases at V and 2 bases at J, with 13 bases in the middle. CDR3 length equals 13 residues. The CDR3 region is CATSYGDTDTQYF. In DNA, the CDR3 is TGTGCCACCTCCTATGGTGACACAGATACGCAGTATTTT.